Listed below are T cell receptor beta chains from one sample, sequenced in a study of shared clonotypes between healthy human individuals. The table came from immunoSEQ multiplex PCR; TCRdb's copy has only in-frame clones and leaves some out. Of about a million clones in the sample, approximately 77% were seen once. Sequenced: memory CD4+ T cells from PBMCs. The receptor set was obtained from a man younger than 35 in good health. Some clones in this sample may be carry-over from other donors' samples. Both conserved end residues are part of each CDR3.

V,J,length,CDR3
TRBV7-8,TRBJ2-1,14,CASTRGPSYNEQFF
TRBV28,TRBJ1-3,15,CASSSSLSSGNTIYF
TRBV5-1,TRBJ2-3,16,CASSFLAGPSTDTQYF
TRBV4-1,TRBJ2-7,14,CASSQVVREREQYF
TRBV7-9,TRBJ1-4,15,CASSRGTATNEKLFF
TRBV29-1,TRBJ2-7,12,CSVEGQGYEQYF
TRBV10-3,TRBJ1-5,12,CAISGSGGAQHF
TRBV28,TRBJ2-7,12,CASDRGGNEQYF
TRBV28,TRBJ1-5,14,CASRRQGASQPQHF
TRBV7-9,TRBJ2-7,15,CASSSGYGTTYEQYF
TRBV7-9,TRBJ2-5,13,CASRLDPQETQYF
TRBV19,TRBJ2-7,17,CASSTGRGTGPAYEQYF
TRBV4-2,TRBJ2-3,14,CASSSDYRTDTQYF
TRBV10-3,TRBJ2-5,14,CAISFGQAQETQYF
TRBV7-2,TRBJ2-7,12,CASSPPSYEQYF
TRBV7-3,TRBJ2-1,15,CASSLLPDSYNEQFF
TRBV6-1,TRBJ1-5,15,CASSEALGMDQPQHF
TRBV5-4,TRBJ2-1,16,CASSLVSGGPENEQFF
TRBV10-3,TRBJ2-1,21,CAISDKDGTSGSTSSYNEQFF
TRBV19,TRBJ1-5,16,CASSILGPQGNQPQHF
TRBV5-1,TRBJ1-1,12,CASSGAGAEAFF
TRBV10-3,TRBJ1-1,14,CAIRAGGRGTEAFF
TRBV7-9,TRBJ2-7,18,CASSLARGLAGASYEQYF
TRBV11-2,TRBJ2-7,16,CASSQRRRTGTYEQYF
TRBV6-5,TRBJ1-2,13,CASSYRVNYGYTF